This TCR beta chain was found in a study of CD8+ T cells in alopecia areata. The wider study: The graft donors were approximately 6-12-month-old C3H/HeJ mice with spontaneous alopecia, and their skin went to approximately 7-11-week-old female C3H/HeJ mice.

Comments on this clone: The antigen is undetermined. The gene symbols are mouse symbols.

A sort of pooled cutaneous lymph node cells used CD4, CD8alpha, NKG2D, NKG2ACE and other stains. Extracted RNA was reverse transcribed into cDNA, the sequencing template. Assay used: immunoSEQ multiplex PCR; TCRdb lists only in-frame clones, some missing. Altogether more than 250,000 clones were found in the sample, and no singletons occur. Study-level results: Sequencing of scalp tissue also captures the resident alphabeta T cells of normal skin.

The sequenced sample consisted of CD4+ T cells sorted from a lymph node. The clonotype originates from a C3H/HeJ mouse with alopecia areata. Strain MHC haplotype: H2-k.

CDR3 region: CASGDGGEQDTQYF. Incomplete CDR3 DNA: TGTGCCAGCGGTGATGGGGGGGAACAAGAC. This chain joins TRBV13-2 and TRBJ2-5, with a weak D call TRBD2 (6 bases). The CDR3 end lies 4 residues beyond the end of the read and is filled in from the germline J gene. The CDR3 length is 14 residues. V lost 0 bases to trimming and J lost 3 bases, with 8 bases between them. Per the germline V gene, CDR1 is NNHNN and CDR2 is SYGAGS (reference sequence).